This T cell receptor (beta chain) was captured in a study of T-cell memory formation after mild COVID-19 (dated by TCRdb to the early 2020s). Regarding the complete study: TCR sequence clusters from the two donors were found to be largely donor specific. Two young, previously healthy adult volunteers, one female and one male, were included in the cohort. In two donors, T-cell clones that expanded and contracted after mild COVID-19 were followed by sequencing TCRalpha and TCRbeta repertoires longitudinally. Paper-wide results and their limitations: Only a couple of mild cases were covered by the study, and larger cohorts that include severe cases with pre-infection samples were considered necessary. Some responding clones were detected in pre-infection memory, which suggested that pre-existing cross-reactive memory T cells had joined the SARS-CoV-2 response. Contracting CD4+ clones appeared mostly in the CM and EM memory subsets, whereas CD8+ clones were enriched in EMRA. Whether the second-wave clones peaking on day 37 were SARS-CoV-2 specific was not confirmed. Clones contracting from day 15 to 85 had balanced CD4/CD8 phenotypes, while a second wave expanding from day 15 to 37 was biased towards CD4+.

The run used an Illumina NovaSeq 6000. cDNA libraries for TCRalpha and TCRbeta were prepared by 5'RACE using constant-segment primers, with sample barcodes and unique molecular identifiers added. RNA was extracted from every sample with Trizol reagent. The libraries were amplified in two PCR steps, and the second step added a second sample barcode and Illumina TruSeq adapters. The libraries were sequenced on an Illumina NovaSeq using 2 x 150 bp paired-end reads. The original pipeline was this. Demultiplexing of reads and collapsing into UMI-guided consensus sequences were performed with migec v1.2.7. Using mixcr v2.1.11, the UMI consensuses were aligned to TRA and TRB V and J templates and assembled into clonotypes. A clonotype was counted as expanded or contracted only if both edgeR and NoisET called the change significant, with noise models trained on biological replicates. edgeR calls used a false discovery rate-adjusted p below 0.01 and a log2 fold-change threshold of 1. As an exploratory analysis of dynamics, PCA with hierarchical clustering was applied to max-normalized trajectories of the 1000 most abundant clonotypes. Each responding clone was given a CD4 or CD8 phenotype based on the CD4+ and CD8+ repertoires, which had been sequenced separately. TCRdb trimmed public reads at Q25 via fastp, called clones via MiXCR and kept in-frame beta chains. Each CDR3 protein appears once, grouped with its most common genes and DNA. The V and J calls shown here were made by TCRdb, not taken from the authors' results. A total of about 49,000 distinct CDR3 sequences appear in this sample, around a quarter of them only once. The top ten constitute roughly two fifths of the sample.

For this clonotype: What antigen it recognizes has not been identified. No base quality values were provided; no much bigger clone lies one nucleotide off.

Ficoll-Paque density gradient centrifugation was the method used to isolate PBMCs. CDR1 and CDR2 were assigned from the germline V gene as SGHVS and FNYEAQ. The CDR3 numbers 15 residues from cysteine through phenylalanine. CDR3 DNA is the only sequence kept; it has 45 bases, read in frame from the first base. V is reduced by 5 bases and J by 0 bases, leaving a spacing of 14 bases between them. Sequences were obtained from PBMCs or a T cell subset sorted from them (not recorded which). The sequence was obtained from a man younger than 35 who had mild COVID-19 (a few samples of this study predate the infection). The sample titles of this study are shuffled in the database, so cell type and time point are left out; the donor was told from shared clones. The rearranged segments are TRBV7-6 and TRBJ2-7, with a weak D call of TRBD1 (5 bases match). The nucleotide sequence is given as TGTGCCAGCAGCCGCCTTCTGGGGCCCTCCTACGAGCAGTACTTC. Its coded protein is CASSRLLGPSYEQYF.